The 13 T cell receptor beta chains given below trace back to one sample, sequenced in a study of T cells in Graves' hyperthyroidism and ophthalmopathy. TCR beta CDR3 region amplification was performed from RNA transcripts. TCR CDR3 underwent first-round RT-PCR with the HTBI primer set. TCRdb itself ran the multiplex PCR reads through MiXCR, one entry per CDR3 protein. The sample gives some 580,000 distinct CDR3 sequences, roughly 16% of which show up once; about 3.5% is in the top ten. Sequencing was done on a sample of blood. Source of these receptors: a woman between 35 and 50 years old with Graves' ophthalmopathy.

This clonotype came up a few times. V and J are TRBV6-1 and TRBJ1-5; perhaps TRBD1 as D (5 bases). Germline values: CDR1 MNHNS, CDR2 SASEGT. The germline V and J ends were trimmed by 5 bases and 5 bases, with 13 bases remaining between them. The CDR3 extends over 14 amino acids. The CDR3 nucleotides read TGTGCCAGCAGTCGGGCCGGGACGGATCAGCCCCAGCATTTT. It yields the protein CASSRAGTDQPQHF.

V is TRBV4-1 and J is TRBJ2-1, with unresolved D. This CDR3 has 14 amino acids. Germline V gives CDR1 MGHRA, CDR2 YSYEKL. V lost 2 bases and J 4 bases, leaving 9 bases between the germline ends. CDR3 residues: CASSQSALYNEQFF. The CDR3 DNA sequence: TGCGCCAGCAGCCAATCGGCTTTGTACAATGAGCAGTTCTTC.

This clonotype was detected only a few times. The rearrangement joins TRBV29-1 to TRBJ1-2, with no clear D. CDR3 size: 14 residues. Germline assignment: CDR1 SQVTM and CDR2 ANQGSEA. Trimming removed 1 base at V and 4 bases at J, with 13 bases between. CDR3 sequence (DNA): TGCAGCGTTGAAGCCCCCGGGGTTGGCTATGGCTACACCTTC. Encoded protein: CSVEAPGVGYGYTF.

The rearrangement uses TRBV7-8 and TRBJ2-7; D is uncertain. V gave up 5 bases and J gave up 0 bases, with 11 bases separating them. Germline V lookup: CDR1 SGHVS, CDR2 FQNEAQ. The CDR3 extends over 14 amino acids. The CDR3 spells CASSPWVVSYEQYF. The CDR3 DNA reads TGTGCCAGCAGCCCGTGGGTCGTCTCCTACGAGCAGTACTTC.

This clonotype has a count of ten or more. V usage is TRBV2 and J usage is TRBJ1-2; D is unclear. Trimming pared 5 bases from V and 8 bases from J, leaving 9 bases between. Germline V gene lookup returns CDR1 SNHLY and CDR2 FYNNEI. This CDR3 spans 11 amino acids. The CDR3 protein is CASSRVAGYTF. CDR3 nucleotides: TGTGCCAGCAGTAGGGTTGCAGGCTACACCTTC.

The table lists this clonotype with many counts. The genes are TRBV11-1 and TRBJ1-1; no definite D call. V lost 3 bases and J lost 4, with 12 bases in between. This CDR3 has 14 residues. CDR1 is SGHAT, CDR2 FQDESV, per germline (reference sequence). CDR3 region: CASSFMELGTEAFF. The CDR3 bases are TGTGCCAGCAGCTTTATGGAGTTGGGCACTGAAGCTTTCTTT. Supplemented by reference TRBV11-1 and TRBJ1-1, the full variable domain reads EAEVAQSPRYKITEKSQAVAFWCDPISGHATLYWYRQILGQGPELLVQFQDESVVDDSQLPKDRFSAERLKGVDSTLKIQPAELGDSAMYLCASSFMELGTEAFFGQGTRLTVV.

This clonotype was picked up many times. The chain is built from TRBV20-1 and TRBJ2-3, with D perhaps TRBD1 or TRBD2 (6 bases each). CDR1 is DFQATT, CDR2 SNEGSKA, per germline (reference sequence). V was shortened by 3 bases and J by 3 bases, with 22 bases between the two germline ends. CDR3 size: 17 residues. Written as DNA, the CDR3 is TGCAGTGCTAGTTATATGGAGTCGTCGGGGGCTACAGATACGCAGTATTTT. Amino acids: CSASYMESSGATDTQYF.

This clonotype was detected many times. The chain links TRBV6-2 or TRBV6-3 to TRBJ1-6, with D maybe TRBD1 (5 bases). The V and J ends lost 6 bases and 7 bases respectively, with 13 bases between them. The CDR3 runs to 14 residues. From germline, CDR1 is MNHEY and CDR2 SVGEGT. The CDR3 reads CASRKGLTNSPLHF. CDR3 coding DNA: TGTGCCAGCAGAAAGGGACTGACGAATTCACCCCTCCACTTT.

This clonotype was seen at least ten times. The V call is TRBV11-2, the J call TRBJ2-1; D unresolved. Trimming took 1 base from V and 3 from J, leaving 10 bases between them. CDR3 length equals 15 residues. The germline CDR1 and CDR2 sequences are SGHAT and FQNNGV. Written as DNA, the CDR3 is TGTGCCAGCAGCTTAGGTCGGCGAAGCTACAATGAGCAGTTCTTC. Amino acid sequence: CASSLGRRSYNEQFF.

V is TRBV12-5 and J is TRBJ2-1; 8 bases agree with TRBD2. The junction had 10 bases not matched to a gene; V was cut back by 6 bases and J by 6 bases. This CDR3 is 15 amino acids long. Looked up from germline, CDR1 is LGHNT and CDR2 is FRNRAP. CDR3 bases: TGTGCTAGTGGCTTAAACGGGGGGGCCCGCAATGAGCAGTTCTTC. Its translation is CASGLNGGARNEQFF.

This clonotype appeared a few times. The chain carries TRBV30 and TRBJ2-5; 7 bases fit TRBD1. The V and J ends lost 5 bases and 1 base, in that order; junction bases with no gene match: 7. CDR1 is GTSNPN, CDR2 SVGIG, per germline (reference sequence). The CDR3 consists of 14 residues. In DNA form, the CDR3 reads TGTGCCTGGGCAGAAGGGGGCCCCCAAGAGACCCAGTACTTC. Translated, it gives CAWAEGGPQETQYF.

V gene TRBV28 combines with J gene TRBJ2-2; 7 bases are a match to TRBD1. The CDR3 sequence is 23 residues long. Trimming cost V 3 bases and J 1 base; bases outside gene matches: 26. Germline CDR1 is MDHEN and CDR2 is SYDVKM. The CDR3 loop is CASSFPTTYRDRGRVGNTGELFF. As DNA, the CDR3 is TGTGCCAGCAGTTTCCCTACCACCTACCGGGACAGAGGCCGGGTGGGGAACACCGGGGAGCTGTTTTTT.

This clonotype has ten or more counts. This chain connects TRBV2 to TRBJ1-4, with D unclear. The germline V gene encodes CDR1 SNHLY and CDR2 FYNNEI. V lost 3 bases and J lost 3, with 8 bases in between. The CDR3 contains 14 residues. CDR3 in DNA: TGTGCCAGCAGTGATGGGCAATCTAATGAAAAACTGTTTTTT. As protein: CASSDGQSNEKLFF.